The rows below give T cell receptor beta chains drawn from one sample of a study of shared clonotypes between healthy human individuals. Profiled with immunoSEQ multiplex PCR; TCRdb holds only in-frame clones, not every one. The sample shows 600,000 or so clones, around 95% of them seen only once. Specimen: naive CD8+ T cells sorted from blood. These receptors were collected from a woman aged 25 to 45 in good health. Both conserved end residues are part of each CDR3. The D gene is left open where the match is weak. Expanded clones get a size class; other rows say once, few or many, or leave the size out.

J gene | clone size | V gene | D gene | CDR3 protein | CDR3 DNA
TRBJ2-3 | . | TRBV13 | . | CASSFPNGDTQYF | TGTGCCAGCAGCTTTCCGAATGGGGATACGCAGTATTTT
TRBJ2-3 | . | TRBV13 | TRBD2 | CASSLLAGESKQYF | TGTGCCAGCAGCTTACTAGCGGGAGAGTCAAAGCAGTATTTT
TRBJ1-1 | . | TRBV7-9 | TRBD1 | CASSSDRGPEAFF | TGTGCCAGCAGCTCCGACAGGGGTCCTGAAGCTTTCTTT
TRBJ2-4 | . | TRBV13 | . | CASSFASGGGVAKNIQYF | TGTGCCAGCAGCTTTGCTAGCGGAGGGGGAGTAGCCAAAAACATTCAGTACTTC
TRBJ1-1 | . | TRBV4-1 | . | CASSYQHGGGLYTEAFF | TGCGCCAGCAGCTATCAACACGGGGGGGGCCTATACACTGAAGCTTTCTTT
TRBJ2-5 | . | TRBV7-7 | TRBD2 | CASSPGLAGGETQYF | TGTGCCAGCAGTCCCGGACTAGCGGGCGGGGAGACCCAGTACTTC
TRBJ1-2 | . | TRBV28 | TRBD1 | CASRLRDRVGYGYTF | TGTGCCAGCAGACTCCGGGACAGGGTAGGCTATGGCTACACCTTC
TRBJ2-5 | . | TRBV4-1 | TRBD2 | CASSQDLQTSGRSQTQYF | TGCGCCAGCAGCCAAGATCTCCAGACTAGCGGTCGTAGCCAGACCCAGTACTTC
TRBJ2-3 | . | TRBV11-2 | . | CASSLEQGRSGGDTQYF | TGTGCCAGCAGCTTAGAGCAGGGGCGTTCGGGAGGAGATACGCAGTATTTT
TRBJ1-1 | . | TRBV11-2 | . | CASSLGPRVEAFF | TGTGCCAGCAGCTTAGGACCCCGGGTTGAAGCTTTCTTT
TRBJ2-1 | . | TRBV11-2 | TRBD2 | CASTQGTSSNEQFF | TGTGCCAGCACCCAAGGGACTAGCTCCAATGAGCAGTTCTTC
TRBJ2-7 | . | TRBV5-4 | . | CASSLEPEMGSRYEQYF | TGTGCCAGCAGCTTGGAGCCGGAAATGGGCTCCCGCTACGAGCAGTACTTC
TRBJ2-3 | once | TRBV7-9 | TRBD2 | CATGLARTDTQYF | TGTGCCACGGGACTAGCTCGCACAGATACGCAGTATTTT
TRBJ1-5 | . | TRBV19 | TRBD1 | CASSIRDRGQPQHF | TGTGCCAGTAGTATTCGGGACAGGGGTCAGCCCCAGCATTTT
TRBJ1-2 | . | TRBV11-2 | . | CASSLGEGLKGGYTF | TGTGCCAGCAGCCTTGGGGAGGGGTTGAAGGGTGGCTACACCTTC